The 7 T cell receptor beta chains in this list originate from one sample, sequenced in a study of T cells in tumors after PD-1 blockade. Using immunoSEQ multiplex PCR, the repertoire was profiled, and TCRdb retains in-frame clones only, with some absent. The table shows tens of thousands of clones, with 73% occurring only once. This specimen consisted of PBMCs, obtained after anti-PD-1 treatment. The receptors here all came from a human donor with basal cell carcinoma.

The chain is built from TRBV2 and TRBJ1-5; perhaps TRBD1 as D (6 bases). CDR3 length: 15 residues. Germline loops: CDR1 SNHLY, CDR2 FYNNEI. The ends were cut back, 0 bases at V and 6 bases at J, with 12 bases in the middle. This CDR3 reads CASSEALGQSQPQHF. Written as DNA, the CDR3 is TGTGCCAGCAGTGAAGCTTTAGGACAGAGTCAGCCCCAGCATTTT.

The CDR3 DNA reads as TGTGCCAGCAGTCCACAGTCGGGGTCAGATACGCAGTATTTT. Protein: CASSPQSGSDTQYF. The chain couples TRBV28 to TRBJ2-3; TRBD2 might be the D (5 bases). This CDR3 is built from 14 residues. In germline, CDR1 is MDHEN, CDR2 SYDVKM. V was cut by 5 bases and J by 4 bases, with 13 bases left in between. The whole variable domain, remainder taken from reference TRBV28 and TRBJ2-3, is DVKVTQSSRYLVKRTGEKVFLECVQDMDHENMFWYRQDPGLGLRLIYFSYDVKMKEKGDIPEGYSVSREKKERFSLILESASTNQTSMYLCASSPQSGSDTQYFGPGTRLTVL.

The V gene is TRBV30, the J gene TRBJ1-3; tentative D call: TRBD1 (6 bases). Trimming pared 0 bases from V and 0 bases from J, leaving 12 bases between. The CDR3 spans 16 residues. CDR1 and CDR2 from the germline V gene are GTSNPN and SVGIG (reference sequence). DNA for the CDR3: TGTGCCTGGAGTGTCCGTTGGGGGGCCTCTGGAAACACCATATATTTT. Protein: CAWSVRWGASGNTIYF.

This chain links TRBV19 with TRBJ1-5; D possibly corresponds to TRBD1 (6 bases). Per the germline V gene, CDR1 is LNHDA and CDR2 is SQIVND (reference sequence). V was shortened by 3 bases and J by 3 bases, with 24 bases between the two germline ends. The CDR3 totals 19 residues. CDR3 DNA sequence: TGTGCCAGTAGTATCGCGAGAATACAGGGATATGTCCACAATCAGCCCCAGCATTTT. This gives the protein CASSIARIQGYVHNQPQHF.

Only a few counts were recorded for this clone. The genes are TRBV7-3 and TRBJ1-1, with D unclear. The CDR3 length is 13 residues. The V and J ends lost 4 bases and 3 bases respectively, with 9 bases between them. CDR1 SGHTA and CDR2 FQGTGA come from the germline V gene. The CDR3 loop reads CASSSTRDTEAFF. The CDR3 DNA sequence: TGTGCCAGCAGCTCGACCCGGGACACTGAAGCTTTCTTT.

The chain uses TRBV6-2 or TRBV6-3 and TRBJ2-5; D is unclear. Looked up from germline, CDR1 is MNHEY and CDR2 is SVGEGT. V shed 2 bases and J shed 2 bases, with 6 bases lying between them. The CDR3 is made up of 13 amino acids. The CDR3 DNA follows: TGTGCCAGCAGTTACGGGCCACAAGAGACCCAGTACTTC. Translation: CASSYGPQETQYF.

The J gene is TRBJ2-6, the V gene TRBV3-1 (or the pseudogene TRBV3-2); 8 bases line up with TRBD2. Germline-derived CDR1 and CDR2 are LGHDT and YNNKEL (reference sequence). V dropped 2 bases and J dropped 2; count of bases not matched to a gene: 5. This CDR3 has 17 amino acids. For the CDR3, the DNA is TGTGCCAGCAGCCAATCGCTGCGGGGGGCTGGGGCCAACGTCCTGACTTTC. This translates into CASSQSLRGAGANVLTF.